The next 11 T cell receptor beta chains were all read from a single sample in a study of radiation and T cells in renal cell carcinoma. The time point denotes: baseline pretreatment blood. As to treatment: 15 Gy SBRT to primary tumor, nephrectomy 4 weeks later. This table comes from immunoSEQ multiplex PCR, and its TCRdb copy is limited to in-frame clones, with some not included. The sample records 100,000 to 150,000 clones, around 84% being singletons. This specimen was blood, taken from a patient whose treatment included radiotherapy and nephrectomy. These receptors came from a woman aged 55-69 years with renal cell carcinoma.

The rearrangement joins TRBV5-6 to TRBJ2-2, with D tentatively TRBD1 or TRBD2 (6 bases each). The CDR3 length is 15 residues. The V gene lost 5 bases and the J gene lost 4 bases, with 15 bases spanning the gap. Per germline, CDR1 SGHDT and CDR2 YYEEEE. In DNA form, the CDR3 reads TGTGCCAGCAGACTAGGGGGGTGGAGCACCGGGGAGCTGTTTTTT. This gives the protein CASRLGGWSTGELFF.

V gene TRBV5-5 combines with J gene TRBJ1-3; unclear D gene. The CDR3 loop spans 14 amino acids. Looked up from germline, CDR1 is SGHKS and CDR2 is YYEKEE (reference sequence). The V gene lost 0 bases and the J gene lost 2 bases, with 6 bases spanning the gap. CDR3 region: CASSLGGPGNTIYF. The CDR3 DNA sequence: TGTGCCAGCAGCTTGGGGGGTCCTGGAAACACCATATATTTT.

The chain combines TRBV9 with TRBJ1-2, with no clear D. V lost 1 base and J lost 4, with 17 bases in between. The V gene's germline CDR1 is SGDLS and CDR2 YYNGEE. CDR3 length: 16 residues. The CDR3 DNA follows: TGTGCCAGCAGCGTACAGGCAGGCCCAACCAGCTATGGCTACACCTTC. Its translation: CASSVQAGPTSYGYTF.

The rearrangement links TRBV19 to TRBJ1-2; no clear D. The germline gives CDR1 LNHDA, CDR2 SQIVND (reference sequence). Between the trimmed V and J ends, which lost 6 bases and 7 bases, there was a span of 18 bases. The CDR3 covers 14 residues. CDR3 in amino acids: CASSPDGLVFGYTF. CDR3 coding DNA: TGTGCCAGTAGCCCGGACGGGCTGGTTTTTGGCTACACCTTC.

J is TRBJ2-2 and V is TRBV18, with 7 bases matching TRBD1. CDR3 length equals 14 residues. Germline V gene lookup returns CDR1 KGHSH and CDR2 LQKENI. V dropped 4 bases and J dropped 6; count of bases not matched to a gene: 5. The CDR3 coding sequence is TGTGCCAGCTCACAAGGGGGCTGGGCCGGGGAGCTGTTTTTT. Its translation is CASSQGGWAGELFF.

The chain couples TRBV9 to TRBJ2-2, with TRBD1 identical over 8 bases. CDR1 and CDR2 from the germline V gene are SGDLS and YYNGEE. J was trimmed by 1 base and V by 3 bases; bases with no gene match: 5. This CDR3 spans 16 amino acids. The DNA for the CDR3 is TGTGCCAGCAGCGCCCACGACAGGGGGAACACCGGGGAGCTGTTTTTT. It translates to CASSAHDRGNTGELFF.

The chain links TRBV5-4 to TRBJ1-5, with TRBD1 as a possible D gene (5 bases). Trimming removed 0 bases at V and 4 bases at J, with 8 bases between. Germline V CDR1 and CDR2: SGHNT, YYREEE (reference sequence). CDR3 length: 14 amino acids. The CDR3 bases are TGTGCCAGCAGCTTGGGGGGCCTGAATCAGCCCCAGCATTTT. Translation gives CASSLGGLNQPQHF.

Comment on this clone: The same CDR3 also results from other DNA sequences found in this sample. The chain uses TRBV28 and TRBJ1-1; a possible D gene is TRBD1 (5 bases). Germline V gene sequence: CDR1 MDHEN, CDR2 SYDVKM. Trimming stripped 3 bases from V and 3 bases from J, with 8 bases between. The CDR3 has 13 residues. Here the CDR3 reads CASSLGLDTEAFF. The CDR3 DNA follows: TGTGCCAGCAGTTTGGGGCTGGACACTGAAGCTTTCTTT.

This clone was counted only a few times. V gene TRBV10-3 combines with J gene TRBJ1-5, with TRBD1 as a possible D gene (6 bases). Trimming stripped 11 bases from V and 2 bases from J, with 13 bases between. CDR1 is ENHRY, CDR2 SYGVKD, per germline. There are 13 residues in the CDR3. The CDR3 loop reads CASTGGGNQPQHF. The CDR3 DNA is TGTGCCTCGACAGGAGGTGGCAATCAGCCCCAGCATTTT.

CDR3 residues: CASNTNRQELYGYTF. The CDR3 nucleotides are TGTGCCAGTAACACCAATCGGCAGGAGCTTTATGGCTACACCTTC. The chain joins TRBV19 to TRBJ1-2, with D uncertain. Germline V gene sequence: CDR1 LNHDA, CDR2 SQIVND (reference sequence). This CDR3 is built from 15 residues. V dropped 7 bases and J dropped 5 bases, with 20 bases sitting between them.

The J gene is TRBJ2-5, the V gene TRBV5-1; maybe TRBD2 (5 bases). The CDR3 spans 13 residues. V lost 4 bases to trimming and J lost 5 bases, with 12 bases between them. In germline, CDR1 is SGHRS, CDR2 YFSETQ. CDR3 sequence: CASSQTRGETQYF. DNA for the CDR3: TGCGCCAGCAGCCAGACCCGCGGGGAGACCCAGTACTTC. Looking up the rest from reference TRBV5-1 and TRBJ2-5 gives the full variable domain: KAGVTQTPRYLIKTRGQQVTLSCSPISGHRSVSWYQQTPGQGLQFLFEYFSETQRNKGNFPGRFSGRQFSNSRSEMNVSTLELGDSALYLCASSQTRGETQYFGPGTRLLVL.